This T cell receptor (beta chain) was identified during a study of beta chain features in type 1 diabetes. On the study more broadly: The study found patients and healthy donors alike in age, gender and cell yields.

Regarding the study as a whole: Across all four CD4+ subsets, people with type 1 diabetes showed modestly shorter TCRB CDR3s.

The CDR3 is made up of 14 amino acids. Germline assignment: CDR1 PRHDT and CDR2 FYEKMQ (reference sequence). Trimming removed 5 bases from V and 2 bases from J; junction bases left unmatched: 5. Concerning this clone: The antigen remains undetermined.

Blood was collected once per donor into heparin, averaging around 120 mL. Isolation of CD4+ naive, central memory, regulatory and stem cell-like memory cells was achieved by sorting via CD45RO/CCR7/CD25/CD127/CD95/CD27. Sequencing targeted expressed TCRB transcripts, as all isolated RNA had been reverse transcribed. Profiled with immunoSEQ multiplex PCR; TCRdb holds only in-frame clones, not every one. The data contain under 950,000 clones, roughly 16% of them singletons. The sequenced sample was naive CD4+ T cells from blood. The source is a woman aged 18-30 years in good health. The rearrangement joins TRBV13 to TRBJ2-7, with TRBD2 identical over 8 bases. CDR3 amino acids: CASSPRGGAYEQYF. The DNA of the CDR3 is TGTGCCAGCAGCCCCCGGGGGGGGGCCTACGAGCAGTACTTC.